This T cell receptor beta chain appears in the sequencing data of a study of type 1 and type 2 diabetes patients. Study-wide context: A total of 15 million to 20 million paired-end reads came from the whole study.

No donor had another autoimmune disease or recent infection within four weeks. This CDR3 has 17 residues. Germline V lookup: CDR1 SGHTA, CDR2 FQGTGA. The V gene end was trimmed by 4 bases and the J gene end by 3 bases; junction bases not matched to a gene: 13. Overall study findings and caveats: Both CD4+ and CD8+ type 2 diabetes repertoires showed significantly higher diversity than type 1.

Genomic DNA was the PCR template. Amplification of the beta chain CDR3 used 30 forward and 13 reverse multiplex primers. TCRdb reprocessed the multiplex PCR reads via MiXCR and lists one record per CDR3 protein. This table has 270,000 or so distinct CDR3 sequences, 45% to 60% appearing once. Turning to this clonotype: What it binds is not known.

The chain combines TRBV7-3 with TRBJ2-3; 7 positions match TRBD1. Sequences were obtained from peripheral blood mononuclear cells (PBMCs). The clonotype comes from a man younger than 35 with type 2 diabetes. CDR3 nucleotide sequence: TGTGCCAGCAGCTGGGCCCCAGGGGGTGCTGTGACAGATACGCAGTATTTT. This encodes CASSWAPGGAVTDTQYF.